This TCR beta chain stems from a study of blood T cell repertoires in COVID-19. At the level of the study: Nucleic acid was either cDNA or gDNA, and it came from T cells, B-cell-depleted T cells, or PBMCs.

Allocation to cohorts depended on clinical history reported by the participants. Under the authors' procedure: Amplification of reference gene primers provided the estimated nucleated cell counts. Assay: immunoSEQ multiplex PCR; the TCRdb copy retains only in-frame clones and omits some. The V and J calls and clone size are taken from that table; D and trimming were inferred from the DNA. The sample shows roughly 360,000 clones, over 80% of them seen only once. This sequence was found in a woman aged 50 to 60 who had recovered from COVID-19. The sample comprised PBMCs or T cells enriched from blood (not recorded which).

In nucleotides, the CDR3 is TGTGCCAGCAGTTCAACGAGGGATGAGCAGTTCTTC. It is translated as CASSSTRDEQFF. The V gene is TRBV28, the J gene TRBJ2-1, with a possible D match to TRBD2 (5 bases). The V gene's germline CDR1 is MDHEN and CDR2 SYDVKM. This CDR3 comprises 12 residues. Trimming pared 4 bases from V and 8 bases from J, leaving 9 bases between.